These T cell receptor beta chains were read from a single sample in a study of Graves' ophthalmopathy and Graves' hyperthyroidism. In TCRdb, the multiplex PCR reads were re-called with MiXCR into one record per CDR3 protein. The table has some 170,000 distinct CDR3 sequences, 35% to 45% seen once. Sequencing was carried out using peripheral blood. The receptor set was obtained from a young man with Graves' ophthalmopathy. Each CDR3 is given without its conserved first and last residue. Each record gives: J gene, V gene, CDR3 protein.

TRBJ1-2 TRBV6-2/TRBV6-3 ASRIGQYTNPYLGYT
TRBJ2-5 TRBV19 ASSIGYQETQY
TRBJ1-5 TRBV29-1 SVRTGVDQPQH
TRBJ2-5 TRBV5-1 ASSQYQETQY
TRBJ1-2 TRBV7-8 ASSSDVRPPFGYT
TRBJ2-7 TRBV2 ASRPTGTVYEQY
TRBJ1-3 TRBV12-3/TRBV12-4 ASMGVRSGNTIY
TRBJ2-7 TRBV11-2 ASSPRRDRGFYEQY
TRBJ1-1 TRBV12-3/TRBV12-4 ASSLLQDMNTEAF
TRBJ1-1 TRBV19 ASSINNLNTEAF
TRBJ1-1 TRBV6-5 ASSYSTGTVNTEAF
TRBJ1-2 TRBV7-8 ASSPSRELGYGYT
TRBJ2-5 TRBV12-5 ASGSNTGAETQY
TRBJ2-6 TRBV19 ASSTGLFSGANVLT
TRBJ1-1 TRBV28 ASSLGRGLSTEAF
TRBJ2-7 TRBV12-3/TRBV12-4 ASSFLGTGLSYEQY
TRBJ1-1 TRBV7-2 ASSLIRDDTEAF
TRBJ2-7 TRBV12-3/TRBV12-4 ASSLGAGPYEQY